The next 6 T cell receptor beta chains were all read from a single sample in a study of breast tumors, draining lymph nodes, adjacent tissues. Via MiXCR, TCRdb re-called the multiplex PCR reads, giving one row per CDR3 protein. The sample gives about 200,000 distinct CDR3 sequences, under 40% of which show up once; under 4.5% is in the top ten. Samples came from axillary lymph nodes draining the breast cancer. The source material was axillary lymph node tissue. The receptors here all came from a female donor with breast cancer. Some clones in this sample may be carry-over from other donors' samples.

This clonotype was counted at least ten times. The genes are TRBV3-1 and TRBJ2-5; TRBD2 matches 12 bases. Germline V gene data show CDR1 as LGHDT and CDR2 as YNNKEL (reference sequence). Losses at the gene ends were 4 bases for V and 3 bases for J; bases not matched to a gene: 6. CDR3 length: 16 amino acids. CDR3 amino acids: CASSPRRLAGEETQYF. For the CDR3, the DNA is TGTGCCAGCAGCCCTCGAAGACTAGCGGGAGAAGAGACCCAGTACTTC.

As to this clonotype: Compared with germline, one end of the junction differs, possibly owing to a read error. The chain couples TRBV6-5 to TRBJ2-5, with D possibly TRBD2 on 6 matching bases. Per germline, CDR1 MNHEY and CDR2 SVGAGI. This CDR3 comprises 15 residues. CDR3: CASSHSAGSQETQYF. As DNA, the CDR3 is TGTGCCAGCAGTCACTCGGCGGGGAGCCAAGAGACCCAGTACTTC.

V is TRBV4-2 and J is TRBJ1-2, with D tentatively TRBD1 (5 bases). The CDR3 runs to 16 residues. Per the germline V gene, CDR1 is LGHNA and CDR2 is YNFKEQ. The V and J ends lost 6 bases and 0 bases respectively, with 17 bases between them. The CDR3 sequence: CASRLGTQLSNYGYTF. The CDR3, as DNA: TGTGCCAGCAGACTCGGGACTCAACTCTCTAACTATGGCTACACCTTC.

The J gene is TRBJ2-3, the V gene TRBV4-2; 10 positions match TRBD2. Germline CDR1 reads LGHNA; CDR2 reads YNFKEQ. Trimming removed 0 bases from V and 5 bases from J; junction bases left unmatched: 8. The CDR3 runs 17 residues. The CDR3 protein is CASSQDWLAGEVDTQYF. The CDR3 DNA sequence: TGTGCCAGCAGCCAAGATTGGCTAGCGGGAGAGGTAGATACGCAGTATTTT.

This clonotype came up many times. The chain recombines TRBV7-3 with TRBJ2-3; a weak D match, TRBD2 (6 bases). The length of the CDR3 is 14 residues. V was cut by 2 bases and J by 10 bases, with 16 bases left in between. Germline assignment: CDR1 SGHTA and CDR2 FQGTGA. In nucleotides, the CDR3 is TGTGCCAGCAGCTTATCCAGCGGGTGGGACCCGCAGTATTTT. Its translation: CASSLSSGWDPQYF. Full variable domain (outside the CDR3, taken from reference TRBV7-3 and TRBJ2-3): GAGVSQTPSNKVTEKGKYVELRCDPISGHTALYWYRQSLGQGPEFLIYFQGTGAADDSGLPNDRFFAVRPEGSVSTLKIQRTERGDSAVYLCASSLSSGWDPQYFGPGTRLTVL.

This clonotype was recorded many times. The chain carries TRBV7-2 and TRBJ2-1; D remains unclear. Per germline, CDR1 SGHTA and CDR2 FQGNSA. Between the trimmed V and J ends, which lost 1 base and 5 bases, there was a span of 6 bases. CDR3 size: 13 residues. In nucleotides, the CDR3 is TGTGCCAGCAGCTTAGGTAGACACAATGAGCAGTTCTTC. It encodes CASSLGRHNEQFF.